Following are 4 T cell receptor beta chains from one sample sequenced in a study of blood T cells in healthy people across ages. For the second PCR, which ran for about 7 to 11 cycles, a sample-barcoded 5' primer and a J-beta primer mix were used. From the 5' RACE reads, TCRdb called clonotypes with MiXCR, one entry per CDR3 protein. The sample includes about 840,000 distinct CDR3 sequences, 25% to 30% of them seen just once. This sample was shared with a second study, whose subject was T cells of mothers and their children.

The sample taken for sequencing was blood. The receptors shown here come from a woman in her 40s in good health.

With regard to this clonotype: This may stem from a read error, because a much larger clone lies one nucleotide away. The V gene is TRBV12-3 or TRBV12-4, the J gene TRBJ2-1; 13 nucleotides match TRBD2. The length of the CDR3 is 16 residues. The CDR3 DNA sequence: TGTGCCGGCAGTCCTGGGACTAGCGGGGAATACAATGAGCAGTTCTTC. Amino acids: CAGSPGTSGEYNEQFF.

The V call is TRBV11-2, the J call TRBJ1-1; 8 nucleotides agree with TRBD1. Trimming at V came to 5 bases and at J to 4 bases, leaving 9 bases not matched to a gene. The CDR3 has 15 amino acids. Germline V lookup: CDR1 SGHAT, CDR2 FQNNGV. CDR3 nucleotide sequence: TGTGCCAGCAGCGCCGCCCCAGGGGGCGTCACTGAAGCTTTCTTT. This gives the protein CASSAAPGGVTEAFF.

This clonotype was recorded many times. The CDR3 nucleotides read TGTGCCAGCAGCACTAGCCCGGGTCCCCAAGAGACCCAGTACTTC. It translates to CASSTSPGPQETQYF. J is TRBJ2-5 and V is TRBV9; D might be TRBD2 (6 bases). The CDR3 is made up of 15 amino acids. CDR1 SGDLS and CDR2 YYNGEE come from the germline V gene. The V gene lost 4 bases and the J gene lost 1 base, with 14 bases spanning the gap.

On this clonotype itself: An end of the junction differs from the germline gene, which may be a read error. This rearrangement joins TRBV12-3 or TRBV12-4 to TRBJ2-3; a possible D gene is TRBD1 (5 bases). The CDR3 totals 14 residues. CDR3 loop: CASSLGLGTDTRYF. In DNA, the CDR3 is TGTGCCAGCAGTTTGGGGCTAGGCACAGATACGCGGTATTTT.